The clone carrying this T cell receptor beta chain was recorded once. The antigen remains unidentified. TCR beta VDJ and CDR3 profiles were obtained from a genomic DNA template. TCRdb reprocessed the reads via MiXCR and lists one record per CDR3 protein. The top ten hold around 31% of the sample, which has about 48,000 distinct CDR3 sequences, about two thirds seen once. This specimen comes from a study of CD8+CD57+ T cells in acquired aplastic anemia. As for the study in general: Sorted cells (CD4+ and CD8+) yielded DNA amounts that averaged 3.2 ug.

V shed 5 bases and J shed 17 bases, with 4 bases lying between them. The CDR3 length is 8 residues. Per germline, CDR1 SEHNR and CDR2 FQNEAQ (reference sequence). Study conclusions and caveats: In common between the patients and the controls were more than 25 CD8+ CDR3 sequences.

The receptor was derived from a human donor in good health, serving as a control. The specimen was sorted CD4+, CD8+, or CD8+CD57+ T cells (not recorded which) from PBMCs. This chain links TRBV7-9 with TRBJ1-6; D is undetermined. The CDR3 DNA reads TGTGCCAGCAGCCCCATCCACTTT. It specifies CASSPIHF.